A single sample gave rise to the 23 T cell receptor beta chains below, sequenced in a study of blood T cell repertoires in COVID-19 (dated by TCRdb to the early 2020s). The library relied on the immunoSEQ multiplex PCR assay. TCRdb mirrors the immuneACCESS table, restricted to in-frame sequences. Some clones are absent from its copies; in checked studies, under half trace to an unresolved V gene, and the reason for the others is unknown. The sample table holds under 150,000 clones, of which 80% to 85% were seen once. The ten largest make up under 20% of the sample. Material for sequencing was PBMCs or T cells enriched from blood (not recorded which). These receptors were obtained from a man under 40 who had recovered from COVID-19.

This chain links TRBV19 with TRBJ1-4; possible D gene TRBD1, 6 bases. Trimming took 5 bases from V and 3 from J, leaving 13 bases between them. This CDR3 spans 15 amino acids. The germline CDR1 and CDR2 sequences are LNHDA and SQIVND (reference sequence). The CDR3 spells CASSVHRAANEKLFF. As DNA, the CDR3 is TGTGCCAGTAGTGTCCACAGGGCGGCTAATGAAAAACTGTTTTTT.

V and J are TRBV2 and TRBJ2-5, with D possibly matching TRBD1 (5 bases). The germline V and J ends were trimmed by 0 bases and 4 bases, with 12 bases remaining between them. Germline V CDR1 and CDR2: SNHLY, FYNNEI. The CDR3 has 15 amino acids. CDR3 sequence reads: CASSEAGRAPETQYF. As DNA, the CDR3 is TGTGCCAGCAGTGAAGCGGGCAGGGCCCCAGAGACCCAGTACTTC.

The rearrangement links TRBV24-1 to TRBJ2-3, with 12 bases lining up with TRBD2. V lost 5 bases, J lost 2 bases, and 4 bases stayed unmatched. There are 16 residues in the CDR3. Germline CDR1 and CDR2: KGHDR and SFDVKD. This CDR3 reads CATSGTSGGLTDTQYF. Here the CDR3 DNA reads TGTGCCACCAGTGGAACTAGCGGGGGGCTCACAGATACGCAGTATTTT.

The CDR3 DNA sequence: TGCGCCAGCAGCCCCCATGGCACGTACAATGAGCAGTTCTTC. This codes for CASSPHGTYNEQFF. The chain employs TRBV4-1 and TRBJ2-1, with no clear D. The germline gives CDR1 MGHRA, CDR2 YSYEKL. V was pared by 4 bases and J by 4 bases, with 11 bases between. This CDR3 spans 14 amino acids.

The genes are TRBV7-2 and TRBJ1-2, with D uncertain. V was clipped by 1 base and J by 4 bases, with 13 bases between them. The CDR3 runs 15 residues. The V gene's germline CDR1 is SGHTA and CDR2 FQGNSA. The CDR3 nucleotides read TGTGCCAGCAGCTTAGTGACAACCACCCTCTATGGCTACACCTTC. Its translation is CASSLVTTTLYGYTF.

This clone was observed a handful of times. V and J are TRBV19 and TRBJ2-7, with 8 bases fitting TRBD1. The CDR3 has 15 amino acids. Germline V gives CDR1 LNHDA, CDR2 SQIVND (reference sequence). CDR3 nucleotides: TGTGTCACCGACCTACAGGGGGAAAGATCAGACGAGCAGTACGTC. Encoded protein: CVTDLQGERSDEQYV.

The CDR3 DNA sequence: TGTGCCAGCGGCGACGAACAGGGGCAAGAGACCCAGTACTTC. This gives the protein CASGDEQGQETQYF. The chain couples TRBV7-2 to TRBJ2-5; 7 bases fit TRBD1. CDR1 is SGHTA, CDR2 FQGNSA, per germline. CDR3 length equals 14 residues. Trimming removed 8 bases from V and 2 bases from J; junction bases left unmatched: 8.

DNA of the CDR3: TGTGCCATCAGCGACGGACAGAACACTGAAGCTTTCTTT. Translating gives CAISDGQNTEAFF. V and J are TRBV10-3 and TRBJ1-1, with D tentatively TRBD1 (5 bases). Looked up from germline, CDR1 is ENHRY and CDR2 is SYGVKD. The CDR3 is 13 residues long. V lost 6 bases and J lost 1, with 9 bases in between.

The V and J genes are TRBV3-1 (or the pseudogene TRBV3-2) and TRBJ1-4, with 7 bases aligning to TRBD1. The junction had 7 bases not matched to a gene; V was cut back by 6 bases and J by 6 bases. Germline CDR1 is LGHDT and CDR2 is YNNKEL (reference sequence). The CDR3 is made up of 14 amino acids. The CDR3 spells CASSSTGSDEKLFF. CDR3 nucleotide sequence: TGTGCCAGCAGTTCGACAGGGTCGGATGAAAAACTGTTTTTT.

V and J are TRBV2 and TRBJ2-4; TRBD2 matches at 8 bases. CDR3 length equals 16 residues. Germline V gene lookup returns CDR1 SNHLY and CDR2 FYNNEI. V trimming: 6 bases; J trimming: 0 bases; junction bases outside the gene matches: 7. This CDR3 is CASSPGLAGAKNIQYF. Written as DNA, the CDR3 is TGTGCCAGCAGCCCCGGACTAGCTGGAGCCAAAAACATTCAGTACTTC.

The chain recombines TRBV5-1 with TRBJ1-1; D is unresolved. Germline V CDR1 and CDR2: SGHRS, YFSETQ. Trimming removed 2 bases from V and 5 bases from J, with 10 bases in between. The CDR3 length is 13 residues. DNA of the CDR3: TGCGCCAGCAGCTTAGTGAGGGATACTGAAGCTTTCTTT. Translation gives CASSLVRDTEAFF.

The V gene is TRBV3-1 (or the pseudogene TRBV3-2), the J gene TRBJ1-2; D gene ambiguous. The CDR3 runs to 17 residues. Germline V gene data show CDR1 as LGHDT and CDR2 as YNNKEL (reference sequence). V lost 4 bases and J lost 6, with 24 bases in between. CDR3 nucleotide sequence: TGTGCCAGCAGCCCAAGGCGGCGGGCGGAGGGAAGTAATGGCTACACCTTC. Translating it yields CASSPRRRAEGSNGYTF.

The genes are TRBV10-3 and TRBJ2-3; possible D gene TRBD2, 5 bases. Deletions cut 7 bases from V and 2 bases from J, with 13 bases between. The CDR3 has 14 residues. In germline, CDR1 is ENHRY, CDR2 SYGVKD. Written as DNA, the CDR3 is TGTGCCATCAAAGGACTGGAAATCACAGATACGCAGTATTTT. This encodes CAIKGLEITDTQYF.

The chain recombines TRBV5-5 with TRBJ2-1, with D tentatively TRBD1 (7 bases). This CDR3 is 16 amino acids long. CDR1 SGHKS and CDR2 YYEKEE come from the germline V gene (reference sequence). V lost 4 bases, J lost 5 bases, and 19 bases lay in between. The CDR3 spells CASSPGGGGGNNEQFF. The DNA for the CDR3 is TGTGCCAGCAGCCCAGGGGGTGGAGGGGGTAACAATGAGCAGTTCTTC. Based on the CDR3 plus reference TRBV5-5 and TRBJ2-1, the full variable domain is DAGVTQSPTHLIKTRGQQVTLRCSPISGHKSVSWYQQVLGQGPQFIFQYYEKEERGRGNFPDRFSARQFPNYSSELNVNALLLGDSALYLCASSPGGGGGNNEQFFGPGTRLTVL.

The chain recombines TRBV19 with TRBJ1-5; D unresolved. Trimming took off 10 bases at V and 11 bases at J, with 18 bases between the two ends. Looked up from germline, CDR1 is LNHDA and CDR2 is SQIVND (reference sequence). The CDR3 covers 12 residues. The CDR3 sequence: CATAYGPQTQHF. In nucleotides, the CDR3 is TGTGCCACCGCGTATGGGCCACAGACCCAGCATTTT.

This clone has a handful of counts. The genes are TRBV27 and TRBJ2-3, with D maybe TRBD1 (6 bases). The CDR3 has 14 amino acids. The V end lost 4 bases, the J end lost 2 bases, and 10 bases lay between the germline ends. Germline V gives CDR1 MNHEY, CDR2 SMNVEV (reference sequence). The CDR3 reads CASSYRDPTDTQYF. The CDR3 coding sequence is TGTGCCAGCAGTTACAGGGACCCCACAGATACGCAGTATTTT.

V usage is TRBV10-3 and J usage is TRBJ2-2; 7 positions agree with TRBD2. J was trimmed by 5 bases and V by 2 bases; bases with no gene match: 2. Germline assignment: CDR1 ENHRY and CDR2 SYGVKD. This CDR3 has 14 residues. The CDR3 is CAISERLATGELFF. The CDR3 nucleotides are TGTGCCATCAGTGAGAGACTAGCAACCGGGGAGCTGTTTTTT.

V and J are TRBV4-2 and TRBJ1-4; D not certain. Trimming removed 1 base from V and 0 bases from J, with 9 bases in between. This CDR3 has 16 residues. Per germline, CDR1 LGHNA and CDR2 YNFKEQ. The CDR3 protein is CASSQVARATNEKLFF. CDR3 coding DNA: TGTGCCAGCAGCCAAGTTGCGAGAGCAACTAATGAAAAACTGTTTTTT.

The J gene is TRBJ2-1, the V gene TRBV30; the D gene is possibly TRBD2 (6 bases). Germline V gene sequence: CDR1 GTSNPN, CDR2 SVGIG (reference sequence). Trimming took 3 bases from V and 9 from J, leaving 9 bases between them. CDR3 length: 11 amino acids. The CDR3 loop reads CAWSWGGEQFF. The CDR3 region has the DNA TGTGCCTGGAGCTGGGGAGGTGAGCAGTTCTTC.

As DNA, the CDR3 is TGTGCCAGCAGTTTACTCCCGGACGGGGGCTACGAGCAGTACTTC. Residues: CASSLLPDGGYEQYF. The V and J genes are TRBV27 and TRBJ2-7; D may be TRBD2 (6 bases). This CDR3 is built from 15 residues. Germline CDR1 and CDR2: MNHEY and SMNVEV (reference sequence). Trimming removed 2 bases at V and 3 bases at J, with 14 bases between.

The chain couples TRBV5-4 to TRBJ2-5; possible D gene TRBD2, 5 bases. V dropped 3 bases and J dropped 4 bases, with 13 bases sitting between them. CDR1 is SGHNT and CDR2 is YYREEE in the germline V gene (reference sequence). The CDR3 sequence is 14 residues long. The chain's CDR3 is CASSSSAVLETQYF. The CDR3 DNA sequence: TGTGCCAGCAGCTCCTCAGCGGTATTAGAGACCCAGTACTTC. Supplemented by reference TRBV5-4 and TRBJ2-5, the full variable domain reads ETGVTQSPTHLIKTRGQQVTLRCSSQSGHNTVSWYQQALGQGPQFIFQYYREEENGRGNFPPRFSGLQFPNYSSELNVNALELDDSALYLCASSSSAVLETQYFGPGTRLLVL.

This clone has just one count. This chain connects TRBV6-5 to TRBJ2-3; 14 nucleotides match TRBD2. Germline V gives CDR1 MNHEY, CDR2 SVGAGI. The CDR3 contains 14 residues. The V segment lost 6 bases and the J segment 9 bases; nucleotides outside the gene matches: 5. In DNA form, the CDR3 reads TGTGCCAGCAGCGCGACTAGCGGGGGGGGAACGCAGTATTTT. As protein: CASSATSGGGTQYF.

The rearrangement joins TRBV9 to TRBJ2-1; D is perhaps TRBD2 (7 bases). V lost 2 bases, J lost 4 bases, and 13 bases lay in between. The CDR3 has 15 residues. Germline CDR1 is SGDLS and CDR2 is YYNGEE. The chain's CDR3 is CASSVNGGPYNEQFF. In DNA, the CDR3 is TGTGCCAGCAGCGTTAACGGGGGGCCTTACAATGAGCAGTTCTTC.